These T cell receptor beta chains were read from a single sample in a study of beta chain features in type 1 diabetes. Generated by immunoSEQ multiplex PCR, the TCRdb table keeps only in-frame clones and is missing some. The table records 600,000 to 650,000 clones, 15% of them present only once. The sequenced sample was naive CD4+ T cells from blood. The receptors were gathered from a man aged 18 to 30 in good health. Each CDR3 is given with its conserved first and last residue. The D gene is left open where the match is weak. Size is omitted from some rows. Given values are once, few, many or a class for expanded clones.

. | TRBD1 | 15 | TRBJ2-1 | TRBV7-9 | CASSLGQGTYNEQFF | TGTGCCAGCAGCTTAGGACAGGGGACCTACAATGAGCAGTTCTTC
. | . | 12 | TRBJ1-2 | TRBV7-3 | CASSSDSLRYTF | TGTGCCAGCAGCTCGGACAGTTTGAGATACACCTTC
. | . | 17 | TRBJ2-4 | TRBV4-1 | CASSQDRQHPRKNIQYF | TGCGCCAGCAGCCAAGACCGACAGCACCCACGCAAAAACATTCAGTACTTC
. | TRBD1 | 18 | TRBJ2-4 | TRBV4-1 | CASSQVSPGQGAKNIQYF | TGCGCCAGCAGCCAAGTCTCCCCGGGACAGGGAGCCAAAAACATTCAGTACTTC
few | TRBD1 | 15 | TRBJ2-7 | TRBV5-4 | CASSLAGQVSYEQYF | TGTGCCAGCAGCTTGGCGGGACAGGTGAGCTACGAGCAGTACTTC
many | . | 12 | TRBJ2-3 | TRBV10-3 | CAITDVGDTQYF | TGTGCCATCACCGACGTAGGGGATACGCAGTATTTT
few | TRBD1 | 13 | TRBJ1-5 | TRBV6-5 | CASSWDRERPQHF | TGTGCCAGCAGTTGGGACAGGGAGCGGCCCCAGCATTTT
. | . | 16 | TRBJ2-6 | TRBV4-2 | CASSPTRYSGANVLTF | TGTGCCAGCAGCCCTACACGGTACTCTGGGGCCAACGTCCTGACTTTC
few | TRBD2 | 17 | TRBJ2-3 | TRBV5-1 | CASSLRSSGLPTDTQYF | TGCGCCAGCAGCCTCCGGAGTAGCGGGCTCCCCACAGATACGCAGTATTTT
. | . | 16 | TRBJ2-1 | TRBV11-2 | CASSSRGGLLYNEQFF | TGTGCCAGCAGCTCGAGAGGGGGACTCCTGTACAATGAGCAGTTCTTC
. | . | 15 | TRBJ2-2 | TRBV10-3 | CAISLRGGSAGELFF | TGTGCCATCTCCCTCAGGGGAGGGTCGGCCGGGGAGCTGTTTTTT
. | . | 13 | TRBJ2-4 | TRBV28 | CASGSGSKNIQYF | TGTGCCAGCGGGTCGGGTTCCAAAAACATTCAGTACTTC
. | . | 14 | TRBJ2-5 | TRBV9 | CASSARLRPETQYF | TGTGCCAGCAGCGCCCGACTACGACCGGAGACCCAGTACTTC
. | TRBD1 | 16 | TRBJ2-1 | TRBV9 | CASSVGHRGRGDEQFF | TGTGCCAGCAGCGTAGGTCACAGGGGGCGAGGAGATGAGCAGTTCTTC
. | TRBD1 | 18 | TRBJ1-2 | TRBV4-3 | CASSRLAADQGAGYGYTF | TGCGCCAGCAGCCGTCTAGCCGCCGATCAGGGGGCGGGCTATGGCTACACCTTC
. | . | 14 | TRBJ2-7 | TRBV7-3 | CASSLARNSYEQYF | TGTGCCAGCAGCTTAGCACGAAACTCCTACGAGCAGTACTTC
. | TRBD2 | 16 | TRBJ2-1 | TRBV7-6 | CASSQLAGELYNEQFF | TGTGCCAGCAGCCAGCTAGCGGGAGAGCTCTACAATGAGCAGTTCTTC
. | . | 13 | TRBJ1-2 | TRBV5-4 | CASSLDPTGGYTF | TGTGCCAGCAGCTTGGACCCCACAGGTGGCTACACCTTC
few | . | 15 | TRBJ2-4 | TRBV7-2 | CASSSPGLAIVIQYF | TGTGCCAGCAGCTCCCCAGGTCTAGCTATAGTCATTCAGTACTTC
. | TRBD1 | 15 | TRBJ2-2 | TRBV6-5 | CASTRQGANTGELFF | TGTGCCAGCACCCGACAGGGGGCGAACACCGGGGAGCTGTTTTTT
few | . | 14 | TRBJ1-2 | TRBV5-4 | CASSLLGRGYGYTF | TGTGCCAGCAGCTTGTTGGGGCGGGGGTATGGCTACACCTTC
. | TRBD1 | 12 | TRBJ2-5 | TRBV6-4 | CASGTAKETQYF | TGTGCCAGCGGGACAGCCAAAGAGACCCAGTACTTC
. | . | 15 | TRBJ1-4 | TRBV29-1 | CSVAPGGERGEKLFF | TGCAGCGTTGCTCCGGGAGGGGAGAGGGGTGAAAAACTGTTTTTT
few | . | 16 | TRBJ2-5 | TRBV6-1 | CASSEAWGGNKETQYF | TGTGCCAGCAGTGAAGCTTGGGGTGGGAATAAAGAGACCCAGTACTTC
. | TRBD2 | 17 | TRBJ2-3 | TRBV5-1 | CASSYIIAGGNTDTQYF | TGCGCCAGCAGCTATATTATAGCGGGGGGAAACACAGATACGCAGTATTTT
few | TRBD2 | 14 | TRBJ2-7 | TRBV6-5 | CASSYSRGAYEQYF | TGTGCCAGCAGTTACTCGCGGGGGGCCTACGAGCAGTACTTC
few | . | 14 | TRBJ1-1 | TRBV28 | CASRLSGINTEAFF | TGTGCCAGCCGACTTAGTGGGATCAACACTGAAGCTTTCTTT
few | . | 16 | TRBJ2-7 | TRBV5-1 | CASSLVSGIGPYEQYF | TGCGCCAGCAGCTTGGTGTCCGGGATTGGGCCTTACGAGCAGTACTTC
few | . | 14 | TRBJ1-3 | TRBV30 | CAWSVGGPGNTIYF | TGTGCCTGGAGTGTAGGGGGGCCAGGAAACACCATATATTTT
few | . | 15 | TRBJ1-2 | TRBV28 | CASSLEQGGIYGYTF | TGTGCCAGCAGTTTAGAACAGGGAGGTATCTATGGCTACACCTTC
. | . | 13 | TRBJ1-2 | TRBV27 | CASSFLTGFGYTF | TGTGCCAGCAGTTTCCTAACAGGTTTTGGCTACACCTTC
few | TRBD2 | 15 | TRBJ2-1 | TRBV25-1 | CASTHAGTSHNEQFF | TGTGCCAGCACCCATGCCGGGACTAGCCACAATGAGCAGTTCTTC
few | TRBD2 | 17 | TRBJ2-1 | TRBV7-3 | CASSLTGTSGRYNEQFF | TGTGCCAGCAGCTTAACGGGTACTAGCGGAAGATACAATGAGCAGTTCTTC
few | . | 19 | TRBJ2-7 | TRBV7-3 | CASSLLPGQPRVHSYEQYF | TGTGCCAGCAGCTTACTGCCCGGACAGCCTCGGGTGCACTCCTACGAGCAGTACTTC
. | TRBD1 | 13 | TRBJ2-3 | TRBV6-6 | CASSRQGPDTQYF | TGTGCCAGCTCCAGACAGGGGCCAGATACGCAGTATTTT